The 19 T cell receptor beta chains reported below all come from one sample, sequenced in a study of T-cell memory formation after mild COVID-19. TCRdb used MiXCR to reprocess the 5' RACE reads, holding one entry per CDR3 protein. The table shows about 320,000 distinct CDR3 sequences, with roughly 13% occurring only once. Material: PBMCs or a T cell subset sorted from them (not recorded which). These receptors originate from a man aged 18 to 30 who had mild COVID-19 (a few samples of this study predate the infection). Cell type and time point are not known.

V is TRBV3-1 and J is TRBJ1-1, with D perhaps matching TRBD1 (5 bases). Trimming stripped 4 bases from V and 3 bases from J, with 18 bases between. The CDR3 has 16 residues. Germline CDR1 is LGHDT and CDR2 is YNNKEL (reference sequence). The CDR3 DNA reads as TGTGCCAGCAGCCCAATCGGACGGGGGATGGACACTGAAGCTTTCTTT. Translating it yields CASSPIGRGMDTEAFF.

This clonotype was detected a few times. The chain is built from TRBV7-2 and TRBJ1-6; D is perhaps TRBD1 (6 bases). CDR1 SGHTA and CDR2 FQGNSA come from the germline V gene. The germline V and J ends were trimmed by 1 base and 14 bases, with 12 bases remaining between them. The length of the CDR3 is 13 residues. The CDR3, as DNA: TGTGCCAGCAGCTTAGGGGGGGGGGCGACCCTCCACTTT. It yields the protein CASSLGGGATLHF. The full variable domain, with the rest looked up from reference TRBV7-2 and TRBJ1-6, is GAGVSQSPSNKVTEKGKDVELRCDPISGHTALYWYRQSLGQGLEFLIYFQGNSAPDKSGLPSDRFSAERTGGSVSTLTIQRTQQEDSAVYLCASSLGGGATLHFGNGTRLTVT.

This clonotype has only a few counts. The chain couples TRBV20-1 to TRBJ1-3, with 7 bases aligning to TRBD1. CDR1 DFQATT and CDR2 SNEGSKA come from the germline V gene (reference sequence). This CDR3 contains 12 residues. Trimming cost V 4 bases and J 4 bases; bases outside gene matches: 1. The chain's CDR3 is CSAMTGGNTIYF. CDR3 nucleotides: TGCAGTGCTATGACAGGGGGAAACACCATATATTTT.

In this sample, this clonotype turned up a few times. The V gene is TRBV5-1, the J gene TRBJ2-5; D not certain. The V and J ends lost 0 bases and 4 bases respectively, with 16 bases between them. The CDR3 has 16 residues. Germline V gene lookup returns CDR1 SGHRS and CDR2 YFSETQ. Here the CDR3 reads CASSLGQVGFGETQYF. CDR3 nucleotide sequence: TGCGCCAGCAGCTTGGGGCAGGTCGGGTTTGGAGAGACCCAGTACTTC. Using reference TRBV5-1 and TRBJ2-5 for the parts outside the CDR3, the full variable domain is KAGVTQTPRYLIKTRGQQVTLSCSPISGHRSVSWYQQTPGQGLQFLFEYFSETQRNKGNFPGRFSGRQFSNSRSEMNVSTLELGDSALYLCASSLGQVGFGETQYFGPGTRLLVL.

The rearrangement joins TRBV6-2 or TRBV6-3 to TRBJ2-7, with TRBD1 matching over 7 bases. This CDR3 is 13 amino acids long. The V gene end was trimmed by 2 bases and the J gene end by 4 bases; junction bases not matched to a gene: 2. Per germline, CDR1 MNHEY and CDR2 SVGEGT. The CDR3 region has the DNA TGTGCCAGCAGTTACGAGACAGGGTACGAGCAGTACGTC. Protein: CASSYETGYEQYV.

As for this clonotype: An end of the junction differs from the germline gene, which may be a read error. The gene calls are TRBV11-2 and TRBJ2-1, with D tentatively TRBD2 (5 bases). The CDR3 sequence is 12 residues long. Looked up from germline, CDR1 is SGHAT and CDR2 is FQNNGV. The CDR3 sequence is CANSGLDNEQFF. The CDR3 DNA is TGTGCCAACAGCGGTTTGGACAATGAGCAGTTCTTC.

This clonotype occurred a few times. V gene TRBV4-3 combines with J gene TRBJ2-7, with D unclear. This CDR3 spans 14 amino acids. Germline V gene lookup returns CDR1 LGHNA and CDR2 YSLEER. With 4 bases removed from V and 2 bases from J, the gap between germline ends came to 12 bases. DNA for the CDR3: TGCGCCAGCAGCCCGAATGAGGTAGCCTACGAGCAGTACTTC. It yields the protein CASSPNEVAYEQYF.

The V call is TRBV20-1, the J call TRBJ1-6; weak D call: TRBD1 (6 bases). The CDR3 length is 14 residues. Trimming left V 5 bases short and J 3 bases short, with 11 bases between. Germline V gene data show CDR1 as DFQATT and CDR2 as SNEGSKA (reference sequence). As DNA, the CDR3 is TGCAGTGCTCTACAGGGTGGCTATAATTCACCCCTCCACTTT. Protein sequence: CSALQGGYNSPLHF.

This clonotype occurred a few times. The rearrangement uses TRBV7-2 and TRBJ1-4, with TRBD1 matching 7 bases. The germline CDR1 and CDR2 sequences are SGHTA and FQGNSA. Trimming cost V 1 base and J 4 bases; bases outside gene matches: 15. This CDR3 comprises 19 residues. The chain's CDR3 is CASSLESPVGTDDNEKLFF. CDR3 bases: TGTGCCAGCAGCTTAGAGAGTCCGGTGGGGACAGACGATAATGAAAAACTGTTTTTT.

This clonotype came up many times. V usage is TRBV7-8 and J usage is TRBJ2-5; TRBD2 agrees at 9 bases. The germline V gene has CDR1 SGHVS and CDR2 FQNEAQ. V lost 5 bases to trimming and J lost 5 bases; unmatched junction nucleotides: 12. The CDR3 runs 16 residues. The CDR3 protein is CASSPGGSGSFETQYF. For the CDR3, the DNA is TGTGCCAGCAGCCCTGGTGGTAGCGGGAGTTTCGAGACCCAGTACTTC.

The rearrangement uses TRBV7-8 and TRBJ2-7, with 11 bases lining up with TRBD2. The ends lost 5 bases at V and 4 bases at J; junction bases unmatched: 10. The CDR3 has 16 residues. The germline gives CDR1 SGHVS, CDR2 FQNEAQ. The CDR3 spells CASSLTTSGVGYEQYV. Written as DNA, the CDR3 is TGTGCCAGCAGCCTTACGACTAGCGGGGTAGGGTACGAGCAGTACGTC.

The V gene is TRBV4-1, the J gene TRBJ2-7; unclear D gene. Germline CDR1 MGHRA, CDR2 YSYEKL. CDR3 length: 13 residues. V was cut by 3 bases and J by 0 bases, with 6 bases left in between. For the CDR3, the DNA is TGCGCCAGCAGCCAGGAAGCCTCCTACGAGCAGTACGTC. Encoded protein: CASSQEASYEQYV.

This chain uses TRBV18 with TRBJ1-5; 10 bases align to TRBD1. Germline CDR1 KGHSH, CDR2 LQKENI. The trim removed 3 bases at V and 3 bases at J, leaving 5 bases unmatched. The length of the CDR3 is 16 residues. In DNA form, the CDR3 reads TGTGCCAGCTCACCGAGGACAGGGGGGAACAATCAGCCCCAGCATTTT. It translates to CASSPRTGGNNQPQHF.

V gene TRBV5-1 combines with J gene TRBJ2-5, with D perhaps TRBD1 or TRBD2 (5 bases each). V dropped 4 bases and J dropped 0 bases, with 13 bases sitting between them. Germline V gene lookup returns CDR1 SGHRS and CDR2 YFSETQ. The CDR3 spans 15 residues. Here the CDR3 DNA reads TGCGCCAGCAGCCCGGGACCAGGAAACCAAGAGACCCAGTACTTC. Its protein product is CASSPGPGNQETQYF.

The chain carries TRBV2 and TRBJ2-3; 10 bases match TRBD2. CDR3 size: 14 residues. Losses at the gene ends were 6 bases for V and 7 bases for J; bases not matched to a gene: 7. In germline, CDR1 is SNHLY, CDR2 FYNNEI. CDR3 loop: CASRSAGGRNTQYF. The CDR3 DNA is TGTGCCAGCAGGTCAGCGGGGGGGCGAAATACGCAGTATTTT.

The gene calls are TRBV27 and TRBJ2-7; possibly TRBD1 or TRBD2 for D (5 bases each). This CDR3 is built from 14 residues. Trimming took off 4 bases at V and 7 bases at J, with 17 bases between the two ends. The germline CDR1 and CDR2 sequences are MNHEY and SMNVEV (reference sequence). DNA for the CDR3: TGTGCCAGCAGTTCCCCATTGGGGGTTGGGGAGCAGTACTTC. Its translation is CASSSPLGVGEQYF.

Only a few counts were recorded for this clonotype. The rearrangement uses TRBV4-1 and TRBJ2-5, with D possibly called TRBD1 or TRBD2 (5 bases each). The germline CDR1 and CDR2 sequences are MGHRA and YSYEKL. The CDR3 consists of 17 residues. Trimming removed 6 bases from V and 3 bases from J, with 23 bases in between. CDR3 nucleotides: TGCGCCAGCAGGAATATCGAACGGGGCAGGGCGAAAGAGACCCAGTACTTC. Translated: CASRNIERGRAKETQYF.

This chain links TRBV4-3 with TRBJ2-1; D ambiguous. The CDR3 spans 13 residues. The germline CDR1 and CDR2 sequences are LGHNA and YSLEER. V dropped 0 bases and J dropped 6 bases, with 6 bases sitting between them. The CDR3 DNA reads as TGCGCCAGCAGCCAAGAGCGGCTCAATGAGCAGTTCTTC. Translation: CASSQERLNEQFF.

This rearrangement joins TRBV7-2 to TRBJ2-4; D is tentatively TRBD1 or TRBD2 (6 bases each). V lost 4 bases and J lost 6, with 16 bases in between. CDR1 is SGHTA and CDR2 is FQGNSA in the germline V gene. This CDR3 is built from 15 residues. The CDR3 nucleotides are TGTGCCAGCAGCTCGGATGGGGGGCCGGGAAACATTCAGTACTTC. It encodes CASSSDGGPGNIQYF. Supplemented by reference TRBV7-2 and TRBJ2-4, the full variable domain reads GAGVSQSPSNKVTEKGKDVELRCDPISGHTALYWYRQSLGQGLEFLIYFQGNSAPDKSGLPSDRFSAERTGGSVSTLTIQRTQQEDSAVYLCASSSDGGPGNIQYFGAGTRLSVL.